What follows are 23 T cell receptor beta chains derived from one specimen sequenced in a study of blood T cell repertoires in COVID-19. The data were produced by immunoSEQ multiplex PCR, yet TCRdb's version contains in-frame clones alone and is incomplete. The sample lists about 140,000 clones; over 75% were seen once. Sequencing was performed on PBMCs or T cells enriched from blood (not recorded which). The receptors stem from a woman aged 45-65 years who had recovered from COVID-19.

V gene TRBV19 combines with J gene TRBJ2-1; D uncertain. V dropped 3 bases and J dropped 8 bases, with 17 bases sitting between them. Germline CDR1 is LNHDA and CDR2 is SQIVND (reference sequence). The length of the CDR3 is 15 residues. CDR3 nucleotide sequence: TGTGCCAGTAGTATCCAGGTGGGTAGTTTGGATGAGCAGTTCTTC. Protein product: CASSIQVGSLDEQFF.

The chain links TRBV9 to TRBJ2-5; D may be TRBD1 (5 bases). This CDR3 is built from 13 residues. Germline values: CDR1 SGDLS, CDR2 YYNGEE. V was trimmed by 3 bases and J by 1 base, leaving 7 bases between them. The CDR3 sequence is CASSADIQETQYF. The CDR3 bases are TGTGCCAGCAGCGCGGACATCCAAGAGACCCAGTACTTC. The full variable domain, its missing parts supplied by reference TRBV9 and TRBJ2-5, is DSGVTQTPKHLITATGQRVTLRCSPRSGDLSVYWYQQSLDQGLQFLIQYYNGEERAKGNILERFSAQQFPDLHSELNLSSLELGDSALYFCASSADIQETQYFGPGTRLLVL.

This chain joins TRBV29-1 and TRBJ2-3; D may be TRBD2 (5 bases). The germline gives CDR1 SQVTM, CDR2 ANQGSEA. Trimming stripped 3 bases from V and 0 bases from J, with 13 bases between. The CDR3 sequence is 15 residues long. This CDR3 reads CSVEMSGASTDTQYF. The CDR3 DNA is TGCAGCGTTGAGATGAGCGGTGCTAGCACAGATACGCAGTATTTT.

The rearrangement uses TRBV7-3 and TRBJ2-2, with D perhaps TRBD1 (5 bases). Germline CDR1 SGHTA, CDR2 FQGTGA. This CDR3 region has 15 residues. V was shortened by 0 bases and J by 0 bases, with 5 bases between the two germline ends. The CDR3 coding sequence is TGTGCCAGCAGCTTAACAGGGGCGAACACCGGGGAGCTGTTTTTT. It yields the protein CASSLTGANTGELFF.

J is TRBJ1-2 and V is TRBV27; the D is unclear. The CDR3 spans 14 residues. V was clipped by 0 bases and J by 3 bases, with 8 bases between them. The germline V gene encodes CDR1 MNHEY and CDR2 SMNVEV (reference sequence). As DNA, the CDR3 is TGTGCCAGCAGTTTATCGGCCAGTGACTATGGCTACACCTTC. It is translated as CASSLSASDYGYTF.

The V call is TRBV7-3, the J call TRBJ2-2; possibly TRBD2 for D (5 bases). CDR3 length: 14 amino acids. Per germline, CDR1 SGHTA and CDR2 FQGTGA. V was shortened by 5 bases and J by 0 bases, with 7 bases between the two germline ends. CDR3 protein: CASSRLPNTGELFF. The CDR3 bases are TGTGCCAGCAGCCGACTACCGAACACCGGGGAGCTGTTTTTT.

This clone was counted a few times. The CDR3 loop reads CASSQEGGRDEQYF. For the CDR3, the DNA is TGTGCCAGCAGCCAAGAAGGGGGCAGGGACGAGCAGTACTTC. The V gene is TRBV3-1 (or the pseudogene TRBV3-2), the J gene TRBJ2-7; 7 bases map to TRBD1. Trimming removed 0 bases from V and 5 bases from J; junction bases left unmatched: 4. The CDR3 has 14 residues. Germline V gives CDR1 LGHDT, CDR2 YNNKEL (reference sequence).

The DNA for the CDR3 is TGTGCCAGCAGCGTAGGCGCAACCGGGGATGAAAAACTGTTTTTT. It translates to CASSVGATGDEKLFF. The genes are TRBV9 and TRBJ1-4, with D uncertain. From germline, CDR1 is SGDLS and CDR2 YYNGEE. Trimming removed 0 bases from V and 6 bases from J, with 12 bases in between. The CDR3 has 15 residues.

This clone was picked up a small number of times. CDR3 residues: CASSQGLANTDTQYF. DNA for the CDR3: TGTGCCAGCAGCCAGGGACTAGCGAACACAGATACGCAGTATTTT. The chain employs TRBV5-4 and TRBJ2-3, with 10 bases lining up with TRBD2. The ends lost 4 bases at V and 2 bases at J; junction bases unmatched: 4. Germline loops: CDR1 SGHNT, CDR2 YYREEE (reference sequence). This CDR3 comprises 15 residues.

This clone showed up just once. This rearrangement joins TRBV20-1 to TRBJ2-2; D is unresolved. This CDR3 is 11 amino acids long. Trimming removed 7 bases at V and 5 bases at J, with 8 bases between. Germline assignment: CDR1 DFQATT and CDR2 SNEGSKA (reference sequence). CDR3 loop: CSGLGTGELFF. The CDR3, as DNA: TGCAGTGGGCTCGGGACCGGGGAGCTGTTTTTT.

The CDR3 region is CASSQGQGALYEQYF. The CDR3 DNA is TGTGCCAGCAGCCAGGGACAGGGGGCTCTCTACGAGCAGTACTTC. This chain links TRBV7-9 with TRBJ2-7; 12 bases match TRBD1. This CDR3 contains 15 residues. V lost 5 bases to trimming and J lost 3 bases; unmatched junction nucleotides: 5. CDR1 SEHNR and CDR2 FQNEAQ come from the germline V gene (reference sequence).

The chain joins TRBV19 to TRBJ1-5, with D tentatively TRBD1 (5 bases). Trimming stripped 2 bases from V and 0 bases from J, with 8 bases between. The CDR3 length is 15 residues. The germline gives CDR1 LNHDA, CDR2 SQIVND (reference sequence). This CDR3 is CASSITGYSNQPQHF. CDR3 sequence (DNA): TGTGCCAGTAGTATAACAGGATATAGCAATCAGCCCCAGCATTTT.

This clone has only one observation. V and J are TRBV6-5 and TRBJ2-2; D is ambiguous. The CDR3 loop spans 13 amino acids. Germline CDR1 MNHEY, CDR2 SVGAGI. V was cut by 0 bases and J by 8 bases, with 7 bases left in between. The CDR3 spells CASSYSKPGELFF. The CDR3 region has the DNA TGTGCCAGCAGTTACTCGAAGCCGGGGGAGCTGTTTTTT.

In regard to this clone: The same CDR3 arises from other DNA sequences in this sample as well. The rearrangement links TRBV30 to TRBJ2-7, with D possibly being TRBD2 (5 bases). Trimming took 0 bases from V and 7 from J, leaving 7 bases between them. CDR1 GTSNPN and CDR2 SVGIG come from the germline V gene (reference sequence). The length of the CDR3 is 11 residues. DNA of the CDR3: TGTGCCTGGAGTGTACGAGGGGAGCAGTACTTC. Protein product: CAWSVRGEQYF.

This chain uses TRBV7-9 with TRBJ2-3, with D maybe TRBD2 (6 bases). The CDR3 runs 16 residues. Germline assignment: CDR1 SEHNR and CDR2 FQNEAQ (reference sequence). V shed 5 bases and J shed 0 bases, with 15 bases lying between them. CDR3 in amino acids: CASSTRTMTSTDTQYF. The CDR3 DNA reads as TGTGCCAGCAGCACCCGGACTATGACTAGCACAGATACGCAGTATTTT. The whole variable domain, remainder taken from reference TRBV7-9 and TRBJ2-3, is DTGVSQNPRHKITKRGQNVTFRCDPISEHNRLYWYRQTLGQGPEFLTYFQNEAQLEKSRLLSDRFSAERPKGSFSTLEIQRTEQGDSAMYLCASSTRTMTSTDTQYFGPGTRLTVL.

This clone was recorded once. V gene TRBV2 combines with J gene TRBJ2-1; 9 nucleotides agree with TRBD2. The CDR3 contains 15 residues. Per germline, CDR1 SNHLY and CDR2 FYNNEI. Trimming removed 4 bases from V and 8 bases from J; junction bases left unmatched: 9. The CDR3 loop reads CASSAAGGLFYEQFF. The DNA of the CDR3 is TGTGCCAGCAGTGCTGCGGGGGGGCTTTTCTATGAGCAGTTCTTC.

Only a few counts were recorded for this clone. The chain recombines TRBV5-4 with TRBJ1-2; 10 bases are shared with TRBD1. CDR1 is SGHNT, CDR2 YYREEE, per germline (reference sequence). V dropped 3 bases and J dropped 7; count of bases not matched to a gene: 6. The CDR3 contains 14 residues. In DNA, the CDR3 is TGTGCCAGCAGCTCGGACAGGGGGACAGGTGGCTACACCTTC. Translating it yields CASSSDRGTGGYTF. The full variable domain, in which reference TRBV5-4 and TRBJ1-2 provide the parts outside the CDR3, is ETGVTQSPTHLIKTRGQQVTLRCSSQSGHNTVSWYQQALGQGPQFIFQYYREEENGRGNFPPRFSGLQFPNYSSELNVNALELDDSALYLCASSSDRGTGGYTFGSGTRLTVV.

The chain carries TRBV7-9 and TRBJ2-7; weak D call: TRBD2 (5 bases). CDR3 length: 15 amino acids. V was trimmed by 5 bases and J by 1 base, leaving 15 bases between them. CDR1 is SEHNR, CDR2 FQNEAQ, per germline (reference sequence). The CDR3 spells CASSGGFYNSYEQYF. The CDR3 DNA reads as TGTGCCAGCAGCGGAGGATTTTATAATTCCTACGAGCAGTACTTC.

The rearrangement uses TRBV6-1 and TRBJ2-1, with D perhaps TRBD2 (5 bases). The CDR3 has 18 amino acids. V was cut by 2 bases and J by 1 base, with 18 bases left in between. The germline gives CDR1 MNHNS, CDR2 SASEGT. DNA of the CDR3: TGTGCCAGCAGTGAAAGAGCCGCTTATCGGAGGTCCTACAATGAGCAGTTCTTC. Translating gives CASSERAAYRRSYNEQFF.

This chain connects TRBV2 to TRBJ2-7, with D tentatively TRBD1 (6 bases). In germline, CDR1 is SNHLY, CDR2 FYNNEI. The CDR3 is 11 amino acids. Trimming left V 10 bases short and J 8 bases short, with 15 bases between. CDR3 DNA: TGTGCCACCTTACAGGGTTCACAGCAGTACTTC. The encoded protein is CATLQGSQQYF.

This chain joins TRBV2 and TRBJ2-1, with 8 bases identical to TRBD2. This CDR3 has 16 amino acids. Germline loops: CDR1 SNHLY, CDR2 FYNNEI. The V and J ends lost 6 bases and 7 bases, in that order; junction bases with no gene match: 14. In nucleotides, the CDR3 is TGTGCCAGCAGGAGGGGACTGGAGGAGCGGGGGAATGAGCAGTTCTTC. Residues: CASRRGLEERGNEQFF.

The V gene is TRBV5-4, the J gene TRBJ2-7; maybe TRBD1 (6 bases). Per the germline V gene, CDR1 is SGHNT and CDR2 is YYREEE (reference sequence). The CDR3 spans 15 residues. With 0 bases removed from V and 3 bases from J, the gap between germline ends came to 13 bases. In nucleotides, the CDR3 is TGTGCCAGCAGCTTGGGCTCAAGAGGGGGCTACGAGCAGTACTTC. Translating it yields CASSLGSRGGYEQYF.

The J gene is TRBJ1-1, the V gene TRBV19, with D possibly TRBD1 on 5 matching bases. The ends were cut back, 6 bases at V and 0 bases at J, with 8 bases in the middle. Germline lookup yields CDR1 LNHDA and CDR2 SQIVND (reference sequence). The CDR3 has 13 amino acids. As DNA, the CDR3 is TGTGCCAGTAGGGAGGGGTTGAACACTGAAGCTTTCTTT. It is translated as CASREGLNTEAFF. Supplemented by reference TRBV19 and TRBJ1-1, the full variable domain reads DGGITQSPKYLFRKEGQNVTLSCEQNLNHDAMYWYRQDPGQGLRLIYYSQIVNDFQKGDIAEGYSVSREKKESFPLTVTSAQKNPTAFYLCASREGLNTEAFFGQGTRLTVV.